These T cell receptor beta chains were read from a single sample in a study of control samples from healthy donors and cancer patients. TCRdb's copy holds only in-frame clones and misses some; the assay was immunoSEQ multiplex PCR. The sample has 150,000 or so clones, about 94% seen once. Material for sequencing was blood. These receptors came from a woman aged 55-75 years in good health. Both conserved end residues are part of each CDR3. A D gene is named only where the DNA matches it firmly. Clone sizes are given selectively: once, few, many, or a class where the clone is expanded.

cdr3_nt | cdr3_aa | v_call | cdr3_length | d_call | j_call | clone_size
TGCGCCAGCAGCGTCAGGGGGAACGAGCAGTACTTC | CASSVRGNEQYF | TRBV5-1 | 12 | TRBD1 | TRBJ2-7 | .
TGTGCCAGCAGCCAGAGTTCCTGGGGTTATGGCTACACCTTC | CASSQSSWGYGYTF | TRBV3-1/TRBV3-2 | 14 | . | TRBJ1-2 | .
TGTGCCAGCAGCCAAACCAGACTAGCGGGCACCGGGGAGCTGTTTTTT | CASSQTRLAGTGELFF | TRBV6-2/TRBV6-3 | 16 | TRBD2 | TRBJ2-2 | .
TGTGCCAGCAGCTGGGGGACAGAGGACAATCAGCCCCAGCATTTT | CASSWGTEDNQPQHF | TRBV6-5 | 15 | TRBD1 | TRBJ1-5 | .
TGTGCCAGCAGCCAGTCCGGGACAGGTAACACTGAAGCTTTCTTT | CASSQSGTGNTEAFF | TRBV3-1/TRBV3-2 | 15 | TRBD1 | TRBJ1-1 | .
TGTGCCAGCACCCCCCTCCGCTACAGGGTGAACACTGAAGCTTTCTTT | CASTPLRYRVNTEAFF | TRBV5-8 | 16 | . | TRBJ1-1 | .
TGCGCCAGCAGCCAAGCTTCAGGAGTTGGGGAAAAACTGTTTTTT | CASSQASGVGEKLFF | TRBV4-3 | 15 | . | TRBJ1-4 | .
TGTGCCAGCTCACCACCGGCGGGAAACTATGGCTACACCTTC | CASSPPAGNYGYTF | TRBV18 | 14 | . | TRBJ1-2 | few
TGTGCCAGCAGCTCCCAGGGGAATGAGCAGTTCTTC | CASSSQGNEQFF | TRBV7-9 | 12 | . | TRBJ2-1 | .
TGTGCCAGCAGCCCAGACGGGTCTGGGGCCAACGTCCTGACTTTC | CASSPDGSGANVLTF | TRBV6-6 | 15 | . | TRBJ2-6 | .
TGTGCCAGTAGTATCGACACTGAAGCTTTCTTT | CASSIDTEAFF | TRBV19 | 11 | . | TRBJ1-1 | .
TGTGCCAGCACTAACAGGCCGGGACAAGGGGTACCCGGGGAGCTGTTTTTT | CASTNRPGQGVPGELFF | TRBV2 | 17 | . | TRBJ2-2 | .
TGTGCCACCAGCAGGGAAACGACAGGCTATGGCTACACCTTC | CATSRETTGYGYTF | TRBV15 | 14 | . | TRBJ1-2 | once
TGCGCCAGCAGCTTGGACGGCCATAATTCACCCCTCCACTTT | CASSLDGHNSPLHF | TRBV5-1 | 14 | . | TRBJ1-6 | .
TGCGCCAGCAGCCAAGGGGAGAGCTCTGGAAACACCATATATTTT | CASSQGESSGNTIYF | TRBV5-1 | 15 | . | TRBJ1-3 | .
TGTGCCAGCACCCTGGACAGGGGAAGAGAACAGCCCCAGCATTTT | CASTLDRGREQPQHF | TRBV28 | 15 | TRBD1 | TRBJ1-5 | .
TGTGCCAGCAGTGGACAGGGCTTGAACACTGAAGCTTTCTTT | CASSGQGLNTEAFF | TRBV6-2/TRBV6-3 | 14 | TRBD1 | TRBJ1-1 | .
TGTGCCAGCAGCCCGGTAGTGCAGAAAGCTTTCTTT | CASSPVVQKAFF | TRBV5-5 | 12 | . | TRBJ1-1 | few
TGTGCCAGCAGTTATAGGTATAGCAATCAGCCCCAGCATTTT | CASSYRYSNQPQHF | TRBV6-5 | 14 | . | TRBJ1-5 | .
TGTGCCAGCAGTTACTCAAGAAAGGACGGTCCCGGGGCCTACTTT | CASSYSRKDGPGAYF | TRBV6-5 | 15 | . | TRBJ1-1 | .
TGTGCCAGCAGTGCGCCGGGACAAGACCGTTCCTACGAGCAGTACTTC | CASSAPGQDRSYEQYF | TRBV6-2/TRBV6-3 | 16 | . | TRBJ2-7 | .
TGTGCCAGCAGGTCGAGCGGGGGTGTCAACACTGAAGCTTTCTTT | CASRSSGGVNTEAFF | TRBV6-6 | 15 | . | TRBJ1-1 | .
TGTGCCAGTAGTATAGGGAGGGGGCAGACAGATACGCAGTATTTT | CASSIGRGQTDTQYF | TRBV19 | 15 | . | TRBJ2-3 | .
TGTGCCATCAGCGCCATTGCCAATAACTATGGCTACACCTTC | CAISAIANNYGYTF | TRBV10-3 | 14 | . | TRBJ1-2 | .
TGCGCCAGCAGCTTGGCACTAGCGGGGGACTACGAGCAGTACTTC | CASSLALAGDYEQYF | TRBV5-1 | 15 | TRBD2 | TRBJ2-7 | once
TGTGCCAGCAGTTTGGCCAGGCCCCGTAGCTACACCTTC | CASSLARPRSYTF | TRBV28 | 13 | . | TRBJ1-2 | .
TGTGCCAGCAGCCCTGGACTAGCGGACGGCCCCTGGGAGACCCAGTACTTC | CASSPGLADGPWETQYF | TRBV27 | 17 | TRBD2 | TRBJ2-5 | .
TGCGCCAGCAGCTTGGACGGGACTAGTGGTACCGGGGAGCTGTTTTTT | CASSLDGTSGTGELFF | TRBV5-1 | 16 | TRBD2 | TRBJ2-2 | .